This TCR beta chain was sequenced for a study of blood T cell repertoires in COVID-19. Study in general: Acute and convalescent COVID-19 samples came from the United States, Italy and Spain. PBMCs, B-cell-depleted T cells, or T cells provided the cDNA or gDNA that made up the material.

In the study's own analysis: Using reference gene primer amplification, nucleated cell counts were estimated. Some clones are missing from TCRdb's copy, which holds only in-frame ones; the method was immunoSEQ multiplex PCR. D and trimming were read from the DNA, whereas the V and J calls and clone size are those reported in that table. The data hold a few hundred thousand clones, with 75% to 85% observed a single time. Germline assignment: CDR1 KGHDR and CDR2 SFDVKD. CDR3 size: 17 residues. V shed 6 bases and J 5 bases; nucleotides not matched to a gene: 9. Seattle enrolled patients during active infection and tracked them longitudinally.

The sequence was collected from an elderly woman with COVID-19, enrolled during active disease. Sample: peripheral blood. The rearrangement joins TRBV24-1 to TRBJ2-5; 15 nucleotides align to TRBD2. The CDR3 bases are TGTGCCACCAGTCCTCGGACTAGCGGGAGGGTGACGGAGACCCAGTACTTC. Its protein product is CATSPRTSGRVTETQYF.